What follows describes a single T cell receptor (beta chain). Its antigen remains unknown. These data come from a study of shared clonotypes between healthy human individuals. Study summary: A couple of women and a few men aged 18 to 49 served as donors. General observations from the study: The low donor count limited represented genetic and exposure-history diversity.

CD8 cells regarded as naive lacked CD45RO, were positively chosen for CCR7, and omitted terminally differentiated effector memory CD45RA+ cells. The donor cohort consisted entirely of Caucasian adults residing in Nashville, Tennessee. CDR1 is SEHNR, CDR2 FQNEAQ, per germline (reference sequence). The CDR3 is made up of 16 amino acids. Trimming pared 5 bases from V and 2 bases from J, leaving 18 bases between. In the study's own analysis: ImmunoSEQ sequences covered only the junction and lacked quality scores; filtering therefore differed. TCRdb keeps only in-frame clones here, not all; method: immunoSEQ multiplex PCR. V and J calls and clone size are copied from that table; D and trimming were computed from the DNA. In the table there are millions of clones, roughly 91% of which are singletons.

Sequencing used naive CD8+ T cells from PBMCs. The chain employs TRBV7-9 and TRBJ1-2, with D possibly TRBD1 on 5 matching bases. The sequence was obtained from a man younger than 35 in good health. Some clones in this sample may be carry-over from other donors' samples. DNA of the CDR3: TGTGCCAGCAGCCAATTAACAGGCCCCTTCAACTATGGCTACACCTTC. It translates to CASSQLTGPFNYGYTF.